These 9 T cell receptor beta chains were sequenced from one sample in a study of T cells in Graves' hyperthyroidism and ophthalmopathy. TCR beta CDR3 region amplification was performed from RNA transcripts. The study used the HTBI primer set for a first-round RT-PCR of the TCR CDR3. One entry per CDR3 protein, called by TCRdb with MiXCR from the multiplex PCR reads. The sample carries about 350,000 distinct CDR3 sequences, 15% to 20% recorded once. The sample consisted of blood. Receptors originate from a woman aged 40 to 50 with Graves' ophthalmopathy.

This clonotype showed up many times. This chain joins TRBV7-8 and TRBJ1-2, with D perhaps TRBD1 (6 bases). The CDR3 has 16 amino acids. The V gene's germline CDR1 is SGHVS and CDR2 FQNEAQ. Trimming shortened V by 5 bases and J by 4 bases, and 20 bases separated the two germline ends. The CDR3 nucleotides read TGTGCCAGCAGCCCATATTCCAGGGGTAAGCCCTATGGCTACACCTTC. Protein product: CASSPYSRGKPYGYTF.

This clonotype has ten or more counts. The V call is TRBV28, the J call TRBJ1-5; no definite D call. Trimming left V 6 bases short and J 2 bases short, with 11 bases between. CDR3 length equals 14 residues. Germline loops: CDR1 MDHEN, CDR2 SYDVKM. The CDR3 sequence is CASSSLIGNQPQHF. CDR3 DNA: TGTGCCAGCAGCTCTCTTATAGGCAATCAGCCCCAGCATTTT.

This clonotype occurred many times. A read error may be the cause here, since a much bigger clone is one base away. The J gene is TRBJ1-1, the V gene TRBV28; unclear D gene. The CDR3 sequence is 11 residues long. Germline-derived CDR1 and CDR2 are MDHEN and SYDVKM. The germline V and J ends were trimmed by 3 bases and 6 bases, with 5 bases remaining between them. Written as DNA, the CDR3 is TGTGCCAGCAGTTTTTCTCCTGAAGCTTTCTTT. Translated, it gives CASSFSPEAFF.

This clonotype was seen at least ten times. The chain has TRBV6-1 and TRBJ2-7; TRBD2 agrees at 9 bases. Germline trimming cut 6 bases from V and 3 bases from J; bases unmatched to any gene: 3. The CDR3 extends over 13 amino acids. The V gene's germline CDR1 is MNHNS and CDR2 SASEGT. CDR3 protein: CASRGAGGYEQYF. The CDR3 DNA follows: TGTGCCAGCAGGGGAGCGGGAGGCTACGAGCAGTACTTC.

Ten or more counts support this clonotype. This CDR3 is CAWWDRGSTEAFF. DNA of the CDR3: TGTGCCTGGTGGGACCGGGGGAGCACTGAAGCTTTCTTT. V gene TRBV30 combines with J gene TRBJ1-1; maybe TRBD1 (5 bases). Trimming shortened V by 5 bases and J by 4 bases, and 14 bases separated the two germline ends. This CDR3 contains 13 residues. Germline-derived CDR1 and CDR2 are GTSNPN and SVGIG (reference sequence).

This clonotype was observed at least ten times. This chain links TRBV24-1 with TRBJ2-4; 8 bases align to TRBD1. This CDR3 is 15 amino acids long. Unmatched junction bases numbered 6, after V lost 4 bases and J lost 5 bases. CDR1 KGHDR and CDR2 SFDVKD come from the germline V gene. This CDR3 reads CATSDRTGSQNIQYF. CDR3 DNA: TGTGCCACCAGTGACAGGACAGGGTCCCAAAACATTCAGTACTTC.

This clonotype was observed many times. The J gene is TRBJ1-3, the V gene TRBV6-4; 9 bases match TRBD1. V trimming: 6 bases; J trimming: 0 bases; junction bases outside the gene matches: 15. In germline, CDR1 is MRHNA, CDR2 SNTAGT. The CDR3 sequence is 19 residues long. CDR3 sequence reads: CASSRMITGQGLSGNTIYF. CDR3 DNA sequence: TGTGCCAGCAGCCGAATGATCACGGGACAGGGTCTCTCTGGAAACACCATATATTTT.

This clonotype was seen repeatedly, ten times or more. J is TRBJ2-5 and V is TRBV20-1, with 12 bases fitting TRBD2. Germline loops: CDR1 DFQATT, CDR2 SNEGSKA (reference sequence). V gave up 3 bases and J gave up 4 bases; unmatched junction bases: 6. The CDR3 sequence is 15 residues long. For the CDR3, the DNA is TGCAGTGCTAGGGAGCCGGGACTAGCGGGAGAGACCCAGTACTTC. Translation gives CSAREPGLAGETQYF.

This clonotype was seen ten or more times. The chain joins TRBV27 to TRBJ1-2, with 9 bases fitting TRBD1. The CDR3 covers 15 residues. V shed 7 bases, J shed 4 bases, and the junction held 10 bases outside the gene matches. Germline V gene sequence: CDR1 MNHEY, CDR2 SMNVEV (reference sequence). The CDR3 DNA reads as TGTGCCAGCAAGGTGGGACAGGGCCCCCTCTATGGCTACACCTTC. It encodes CASKVGQGPLYGYTF.